Shown below are 24 T cell receptor beta chains from a single sample sequenced in a study of cytomegalovirus exposure and HLA in healthy donors. Use of 60 Vbeta and 13 Jbeta primers characterized the PCR. TCRdb keeps only in-frame clones here, not all; method: immunoSEQ multiplex PCR. This table holds around 160,000 clones, around 67% found once. Sample: PBMCs. These receptors were obtained from a woman younger than 35 in good health and CMV-seropositive.

This clone was found a few times. The chain recombines TRBV19 with TRBJ1-1; D not resolved. Germline lookup yields CDR1 LNHDA and CDR2 SQIVND (reference sequence). The V and J ends lost 4 bases and 1 base respectively, with 7 bases between them. This CDR3 is 13 amino acids long. CDR3 region: CASSNTANTEAFF. The CDR3 DNA sequence: TGTGCCAGTAGTAACACAGCGAACACTGAAGCTTTCTTT. Drawing the rest from reference TRBV19 and TRBJ1-1, the complete variable domain is DGGITQSPKYLFRKEGQNVTLSCEQNLNHDAMYWYRQDPGQGLRLIYYSQIVNDFQKGDIAEGYSVSREKKESFPLTVTSAQKNPTAFYLCASSNTANTEAFFGQGTRLTVV.

The chain carries TRBV7-9 and TRBJ2-7, with a weak D call TRBD2 (6 bases). Trimming removed 4 bases from V and 3 bases from J, with 19 bases in between. Germline CDR1 SEHNR, CDR2 FQNEAQ (reference sequence). The CDR3 covers 16 residues. The DNA for the CDR3 is TGTGCCAGCAGCTCATCGGGCAGGGACTCCTTCTACGAGCAGTACTTC. Amino acid sequence: CASSSSGRDSFYEQYF.

This rearrangement joins TRBV11-2 to TRBJ2-7; 8 bases are shared with TRBD2. This CDR3 spans 15 amino acids. The V and J ends lost 4 bases and 4 bases, in that order; junction bases with no gene match: 9. Germline lookup yields CDR1 SGHAT and CDR2 FQNNGV. This chain's CDR3 is CASSSHPGTSYEQYF. The CDR3 DNA reads as TGTGCCAGCAGCTCTCACCCCGGGACTAGTTACGAGCAGTACTTC.

The rearrangement joins TRBV11-2 to TRBJ1-3; 10 positions agree with TRBD1. Germline loops: CDR1 SGHAT, CDR2 FQNNGV. This CDR3 contains 16 residues. V dropped 3 bases and J dropped 3; count of bases not matched to a gene: 5. CDR3 bases: TGTGCCAGCAGCTTCAGACAGGGGGCATATGGAAACACCATATATTTT. The encoded protein is CASSFRQGAYGNTIYF.

This clone occurred a few times. The chain links TRBV4-1 to TRBJ2-4, with no clear D. This CDR3 region has 16 residues. Germline loops: CDR1 MGHRA, CDR2 YSYEKL. V was shortened by 0 bases and J by 10 bases, with 19 bases between the two germline ends. In nucleotides, the CDR3 is TGCGCCAGCAGCCAAGATGTTGGAGCAAACCCATGGATTCAGTACTTC. Translating it yields CASSQDVGANPWIQYF.

This clone was detected a few times. The CDR3 sequence: CSVTYPVNRGYEQYF. DNA for the CDR3: TGCAGCGTTACATACCCGGTAAACAGGGGGTACGAGCAGTACTTC. This rearrangement joins TRBV29-1 to TRBJ2-7, with TRBD1 matching over 8 bases. The length of the CDR3 is 15 residues. From germline, CDR1 is SQVTM and CDR2 ANQGSEA. The junction had 13 bases not matched to a gene; V was cut back by 5 bases and J by 4 bases.

The chain couples TRBV7-3 to TRBJ2-5; 9 bases are a match to TRBD1. Judging by the DNA end, TRBJ2-7 fits better; the J call may be wrong. CDR3 length equals 16 residues. Germline V lookup: CDR1 SGHTA, CDR2 FQGTGA. Written as DNA, the CDR3 is TGTGCCAGCAGCCCACGTGGGACAGGGAGCTCCTACGAGCAGTACTTC. Its protein product is CASSPRGTGSSYEQYF.

This clone appeared a single time. V and J are TRBV7-9 and TRBJ2-3, with D hard to call. Trimming cost V 7 bases and J 8 bases, with 22 bases left between them. This CDR3 spans 15 amino acids. Germline CDR1 reads SEHNR; CDR2 reads FQNEAQ (reference sequence). This chain's CDR3 is CASTVRNFLHSTQYF. The CDR3, as DNA: TGTGCCAGCACCGTCCGAAACTTCCTCCACAGTACGCAGTATTTT.

The chain links TRBV28 to TRBJ1-5; 8 bases are a match to TRBD1. This CDR3 contains 15 residues. The junction had 4 bases not matched to a gene; V was cut back by 2 bases and J by 4 bases. CDR1 and CDR2 (germline): MDHEN, SYDVKM. The CDR3 loop reads CASSLQGQGNQPQHF. The CDR3, as DNA: TGTGCCAGCAGTTTACAAGGACAGGGTAATCAGCCCCAGCATTTT.

The V and J genes are TRBV29-1 and TRBJ2-7, with D tentatively TRBD1 (5 bases). The CDR3 length is 12 residues. Between the trimmed V and J ends, which lost 0 bases and 10 bases, there was a span of 13 bases. From germline, CDR1 is SQVTM and CDR2 ANQGSEA. The CDR3 DNA sequence: TGCAGCGTTGAAGATTGGGGCAGTCAACAGTACTTC. Amino acid sequence: CSVEDWGSQQYF.

This clone was observed a handful of times. CDR3: CASSFGQVSNGPQHF. The DNA of the CDR3 is TGTGCCAGCAGTTTCGGACAGGTTAGCAATGGGCCCCAGCATTTT. The rearrangement uses TRBV28 and TRBJ1-5; 7 positions match TRBD1. There are 15 residues in the CDR3. Germline V lookup: CDR1 MDHEN, CDR2 SYDVKM. V dropped 3 bases and J dropped 9; count of bases not matched to a gene: 11.

In this sample, this clone turned up a few times. This chain links TRBV7-9 with TRBJ2-7, with D unclear. CDR3 size: 11 residues. Trimming pared 3 bases from V and 5 bases from J, leaving 5 bases between. The germline CDR1 and CDR2 sequences are SEHNR and FQNEAQ (reference sequence). For the CDR3, the DNA is TGTGCCAGCAGCTTGAACAACGAGCAGTACTTC. Protein product: CASSLNNEQYF.

The chain combines TRBV30 with TRBJ1-2; no firm D call. CDR1 GTSNPN and CDR2 SVGIG come from the germline V gene (reference sequence). This CDR3 has 12 amino acids. V lost 4 bases and J 4 bases, leaving 10 bases between the germline ends. The CDR3 region is CAWTLTSYGYTF. For the CDR3, the DNA is TGTGCCTGGACCCTGACAAGCTATGGCTACACCTTC.

The V call is TRBV5-1, the J call TRBJ2-4; D possibly corresponds to TRBD1 (5 bases). The V and J ends lost 4 bases and 7 bases respectively, with 15 bases between them. CDR3 length: 14 residues. Germline CDR1 reads SGHRS; CDR2 reads YFSETQ. The CDR3 sequence: CASSNPSSGNIQYF. The CDR3 DNA is TGCGCCAGCAGCAACCCCTCCTCAGGGAACATTCAGTACTTC.

The CDR3 is CASRPKTGTGLSNQPQHF. The CDR3, as DNA: TGTGCCAGCAGACCAAAGACCGGGACAGGGTTAAGCAATCAGCCCCAGCATTTT. The chain employs TRBV27 and TRBJ1-5; 9 bases map to TRBD1. CDR3 length: 18 amino acids. The V and J ends lost 6 bases and 1 base, in that order; junction bases with no gene match: 13. Per the germline V gene, CDR1 is MNHEY and CDR2 is SMNVEV (reference sequence).

The V call is TRBV5-1, the J call TRBJ2-3; 9 bases fit TRBD1. Losses at the gene ends were 0 bases for V and 0 bases for J; bases not matched to a gene: 2. CDR3 length: 16 residues. CDR1 and CDR2 (germline): SGHRS, YFSETQ. CDR3 coding DNA: TGCGCCAGCAGCTTGGACAGGGGGCGTAGCACAGATACGCAGTATTTT. As protein: CASSLDRGRSTDTQYF.

The rearrangement links TRBV6-5 to TRBJ1-1, with D possibly TRBD1 on 5 matching bases. From germline, CDR1 is MNHEY and CDR2 SVGAGI. With 0 bases removed from V and 10 bases from J, the gap between germline ends came to 21 bases. This CDR3 region has 16 residues. The CDR3 nucleotides read TGTGCCAGCAGTTACTCGCGACTCGGAGGGGCCGGTGGAGCTTTCTTT. Protein sequence: CASSYSRLGGAGGAFF.

The rearrangement links TRBV27 to TRBJ1-5; D is unresolved. CDR3 length: 14 residues. V shed 4 bases and J shed 1 base, with 8 bases lying between them. CDR1 MNHEY and CDR2 SMNVEV come from the germline V gene (reference sequence). CDR3 nucleotides: TGTGCCAGCAGTTCACAGACAAGCAATCAGCCCCAGCATTTT. It yields the protein CASSSQTSNQPQHF.

This clone was recorded a few times. This chain uses TRBV27 with TRBJ1-1; D uncertain. The CDR3 is made up of 15 amino acids. The V gene lost 0 bases and the J gene lost 3 bases, with 11 bases spanning the gap. CDR1 MNHEY and CDR2 SMNVEV come from the germline V gene (reference sequence). For the CDR3, the DNA is TGTGCCAGCAGTTTATCGACTGGGTACTACACTGAAGCTTTCTTT. As protein: CASSLSTGYYTEAFF.

This chain uses TRBV2 with TRBJ2-4; perhaps TRBD1 as D (5 bases). The germline V and J ends were trimmed by 6 bases and 0 bases, with 15 bases remaining between them. Germline V gene data show CDR1 as SNHLY and CDR2 as FYNNEI. The CDR3 covers 16 residues. CDR3 protein: CASRRYTGIAKNIQYF. CDR3 sequence (DNA): TGTGCCAGCAGAAGATATACAGGAATAGCCAAAAACATTCAGTACTTC.

In regard to this clone: The same CDR3 is also encoded by other DNA sequences in this sample. This chain joins TRBV9 and TRBJ1-4; unclear D gene. CDR3 length: 15 residues. The germline CDR1 and CDR2 sequences are SGDLS and YYNGEE. V was trimmed by 0 bases and J by 0 bases, leaving 6 bases between them. The CDR3 is CASSVGGATNEKLFF. In nucleotides, the CDR3 is TGTGCCAGCAGCGTAGGCGGGGCAACTAATGAAAAACTGTTTTTT.

The V gene is TRBV2, the J gene TRBJ1-1; D gene uncertain. CDR3 size: 11 residues. V lost 6 bases and J 12 bases, leaving 14 bases between the germline ends. The germline V gene has CDR1 SNHLY and CDR2 FYNNEI. The CDR3 bases are TGTGCCAGCAGGGAGACTAGACGATCTTTCTTT. Its translation is CASRETRRSFF.

The chain combines TRBV4-1 with TRBJ1-1; D unclear. Trimming cost V 4 bases and J 0 bases, with 12 bases left between them. CDR3 size: 15 residues. Germline CDR1 and CDR2: MGHRA and YSYEKL. The CDR3 DNA sequence: TGCGCCAGCAGCCCCTCGGGGAGTCTGAACACTGAAGCTTTCTTT. This codes for CASSPSGSLNTEAFF.

This sequence joins TRBV7-8 and TRBJ1-1, with TRBD1 as a possible D gene (6 bases). V lost 4 bases, J lost 0 bases, and 15 bases lay in between. The germline gives CDR1 SGHVS, CDR2 FQNEAQ. This CDR3 region has 16 residues. The CDR3: CASSYGGGRMNTEAFF. The CDR3 bases are TGTGCCAGCAGCTATGGGGGGGGCCGTATGAACACTGAAGCTTTCTTT.